Below, 22 T cell receptor beta chains from the same sample are listed, as sequenced in a study of human T cells and chemical hapten exposure. Documented time point: patch test 1, 2 weeks after DPC sensitization. As for treatment: therapeutic diphenylcyclopropenone sensitization with weekly scalp DPC. TCRdb analysed the RACE reads with MiXCR anew, one entry per CDR3 protein. This repertoire shows about 120,000 distinct CDR3 sequences, roughly 15% found once; its top ten account for 0.9% to 0.95%. The sample in question was whole blood, obtained in connection with sensitization to the hapten diphenylcyclopropenone (DPC). These receptors all come from a man aged 18 to 30 with alopecia areata. Some clones in this sample may be carry-over from other donors' samples.

The chain joins TRBV12-3 or TRBV12-4 to TRBJ2-5, with D tentatively TRBD1 or TRBD2 (5 bases each). The CDR3 runs 14 residues. V was clipped by 3 bases and J by 1 base, with 9 bases between them. This CDR3 reads CASSFEGIQETQYF. The CDR3 bases are TGTGCCAGCAGTTTCGAGGGGATCCAAGAGACCCAGTACTTC.

This CDR3 is CSARDHRGGANEKLFF. Here the CDR3 DNA reads TGCAGTGCTAGAGATCATCGAGGGGGCGCAAATGAAAAACTGTTTTTT. This chain uses TRBV20-1 with TRBJ1-4; 7 bases map to TRBD1. The CDR3 has 16 amino acids. Per germline, CDR1 DFQATT and CDR2 SNEGSKA (reference sequence). V gave up 0 bases and J gave up 5 bases; unmatched junction bases: 9.

The V and J genes are TRBV20-1 and TRBJ2-7; D may correspond to TRBD1 or TRBD2 (5 bases each). Germline CDR1 reads DFQATT; CDR2 reads SNEGSKA (reference sequence). V lost 1 base and J 0 bases, leaving 7 bases between the germline ends. This CDR3 comprises 13 residues. The chain's CDR3 is CSARVRGSYEQYF. As DNA, the CDR3 is TGCAGTGCTAGAGTGAGGGGCTCCTACGAGCAGTACTTC.

This clonotype was picked up many times. The chain uses TRBV18 and TRBJ1-2; 7 positions agree with TRBD1. The germline V gene has CDR1 KGHSH and CDR2 LQKENI. The CDR3 is 15 amino acids. Unmatched junction bases numbered 4, after V lost 1 base and J lost 2 bases. The CDR3 coding sequence is TGTGCCAGCTCACCACTGGCCAGGGGGAACTATGGCTACACCTTC. Its protein is CASSPLARGNYGYTF.

The chain joins TRBV7-2 to TRBJ2-1; 9 bases map to TRBD1. The CDR3 loop spans 15 amino acids. The V and J ends lost 1 base and 6 bases, in that order; junction bases with no gene match: 4. Germline V gene data show CDR1 as SGHTA and CDR2 as FQGNSA. The CDR3 DNA reads as TGTGCCAGCAGCTTAGGGGACAGGGTGCCCAATGAGCAGTTCTTC. It yields the protein CASSLGDRVPNEQFF.

This chain links TRBV6-2 or TRBV6-3 with TRBJ1-1, with D tentatively TRBD1 (6 bases). There are 14 residues in the CDR3. Trimming removed 6 bases from V and 4 bases from J, with 15 bases in between. Germline V gene data show CDR1 as MNHEY and CDR2 as SVGEGT. The CDR3 is CASSSGVRGTEAFF. As DNA, the CDR3 is TGTGCCAGCAGCTCAGGGGTGCGGGGCACTGAAGCTTTCTTT.

This clonotype occurred a few times. The CDR3 sequence is CASSYEGGATEAFF. For the CDR3, the DNA is TGTGCCAGCAGTTACGAAGGGGGCGCGACTGAAGCTTTCTTT. The chain carries TRBV6-2 or TRBV6-3 and TRBJ1-1; 7 positions agree with TRBD1. This CDR3 has 14 amino acids. The ends lost 2 bases at V and 5 bases at J; junction bases unmatched: 5. The germline gives CDR1 MNHEY, CDR2 SVGEGT.

This clonotype came up a few times. V usage is TRBV18 and J usage is TRBJ2-1, with 10 bases fitting TRBD1. This CDR3 contains 15 residues. After removal of 5 bases from V and 7 bases from J, the junction contained 8 bases not matched to a gene. The germline CDR1 and CDR2 sequences are KGHSH and LQKENI. Here the CDR3 reads CASSTGTGEVNEQFF. DNA of the CDR3: TGTGCCAGCTCAACCGGGACAGGGGAAGTGAATGAGCAGTTCTTC.

The genes are TRBV4-3 and TRBJ2-3; D is undetermined. V shed 1 base and J shed 0 bases, with 8 bases lying between them. CDR3 size: 15 residues. From germline, CDR1 is LGHNA and CDR2 YSLEER. The DNA of the CDR3 is TGCGCCAGCAGCCAAGGGCCCAAGAGCACAGATACGCAGTATTTT. Translating it yields CASSQGPKSTDTQYF.

This clonotype was picked up a small number of times. The V call is TRBV4-1, the J call TRBJ2-4; the D call may be TRBD1 or TRBD2 (6 bases each). With 0 bases removed from V and 8 bases from J, the gap between germline ends came to 14 bases. CDR1 is MGHRA and CDR2 is YSYEKL in the germline V gene. This CDR3 region has 15 residues. The CDR3 DNA is TGCGCCAGCAGCCAAGAGAGGGGGGCGCGGGACATTCAGTACTTC. It yields the protein CASSQERGARDIQYF.

This clonotype was counted ten times or more. The V and J genes are TRBV18 and TRBJ2-7, with unresolved D. Germline V gene data show CDR1 as KGHSH and CDR2 as LQKENI. The CDR3 is made up of 13 amino acids. V was pared by 3 bases and J by 6 bases, with 12 bases between. The CDR3 spells CASSPYPQGEQYV. The CDR3 nucleotides read TGTGCCAGCTCACCCTACCCTCAAGGCGAGCAGTACGTC.

The rearrangement links TRBV6-6 to TRBJ1-1; the match to TRBD1 covers 7 bases. V lost 5 bases to trimming and J lost 1 base; unmatched junction nucleotides: 7. CDR3 size: 15 residues. CDR1 MNHNY and CDR2 SVGAGI come from the germline V gene (reference sequence). The CDR3 nucleotides are TGTGCCAGCAGTCGTAGGGACAGTGGGAACACTGAAGCTTTCTTT. Amino acid sequence: CASSRRDSGNTEAFF.

The rearrangement uses TRBV11-1 and TRBJ2-5; unclear D gene. V was clipped by 4 bases and J by 5 bases, with 5 bases between them. Germline V gene lookup returns CDR1 SGHAT and CDR2 FQDESV (reference sequence). The CDR3 covers 11 residues. CDR3 amino acids: CASSSMETQYF. The CDR3 coding sequence is TGTGCCAGCAGCTCAATGGAGACCCAGTACTTC.

Many counts were recorded for this clonotype. The rearrangement joins TRBV28 to TRBJ1-2; TRBD1 matches 7 bases. With 2 bases clipped from V and 4 bases from J, the junction kept 4 bases outside the gene matches. The CDR3 totals 14 residues. CDR1 is MDHEN and CDR2 is SYDVKM in the germline V gene. Written as DNA, the CDR3 is TGTGCCAGCAGTTTACCCGGACAGGTCTATGGCTACACCTTC. Its translation: CASSLPGQVYGYTF.

The rearrangement uses TRBV3-1 and TRBJ1-3, with a weak D call TRBD1 (6 bases). V was cut by 1 base and J by 0 bases, with 16 bases left in between. The CDR3 totals 18 residues. Looked up from germline, CDR1 is LGHDT and CDR2 is YNNKEL (reference sequence). The CDR3 DNA follows: TGTGCCAGCAGCCAAGGACCGGGACAAACCTTCTCTGGAAACACCATATATTTT. Protein sequence: CASSQGPGQTFSGNTIYF.

The gene calls are TRBV28 and TRBJ2-7, with D unresolved. The germline V gene has CDR1 MDHEN and CDR2 SYDVKM. The CDR3 covers 11 residues. Trimming took 5 bases from V and 7 from J, leaving 9 bases between them. The CDR3 bases are TGTGCCAGCAGTAGTATGGAAGAGCAGTACTTC. This gives the protein CASSSMEEQYF.

Many counts were recorded for this clonotype. This chain joins TRBV29-1 and TRBJ2-3; either TRBD1 or TRBD2 may supply D (5 bases each). The CDR3 contains 14 residues. Looked up from germline, CDR1 is SQVTM and CDR2 is ANQGSEA. Trimming took off 3 bases at V and 0 bases at J, with 10 bases between the two ends. The CDR3 loop is CSVDPRESTDTQYF. The CDR3 nucleotides read TGCAGCGTTGACCCCAGGGAGAGCACAGATACGCAGTATTTT.

Only a few counts were recorded for this clonotype. The V gene is TRBV12-3 or TRBV12-4, the J gene TRBJ2-5; the match to TRBD1 covers 10 bases. V was pared by 5 bases and J by 7 bases, with 4 bases of the junction left unmatched. This CDR3 is built from 13 residues. This CDR3 reads CASSPDRGGTQYF. The DNA for the CDR3 is TGTGCCAGCAGTCCGGACAGGGGGGGGACCCAGTACTTC.

This clonotype was counted only a few times. The chain joins TRBV6-2 or TRBV6-3 to TRBJ2-1; 7 bases are a match to TRBD1. There are 16 residues in the CDR3. Germline values: CDR1 MNHEY, CDR2 SVGEGT. J lost 1 base, V lost 6 bases, and 9 bases had no gene match. The CDR3 reads CASSRKFRGSYNEQFF. CDR3 nucleotide sequence: TGTGCCAGCAGCAGAAAATTCAGGGGGTCCTACAATGAGCAGTTCTTC.

This clonotype was recorded a few times. This rearrangement joins TRBV6-5 to TRBJ2-1, with TRBD2 as a possible D gene (5 bases). V lost 7 bases and J lost 7, with 14 bases in between. The germline gives CDR1 MNHEY, CDR2 SVGAGI. This CDR3 comprises 13 residues. CDR3 protein: CASTLLGGNEQFF. CDR3 DNA: TGTGCCAGCACCCTGCTGGGCGGGAATGAGCAGTTCTTC.

This clonotype was seen more than once but under ten times. The rearrangement links TRBV15 to TRBJ1-2, with TRBD1 matching over 9 bases. Germline V gene lookup returns CDR1 LNHNV and CDR2 YYDKDF (reference sequence). V lost 4 bases and J lost 8; bases outside the gene matches: 11. The CDR3 has 15 amino acids. This CDR3 reads CATSTILQGAYGYTF. CDR3 in DNA: TGTGCCACCAGCACTATATTACAGGGGGCTTACGGCTACACCTTC.

This clonotype was counted only a few times. The V call is TRBV29-1, the J call TRBJ2-3; the D call may be TRBD1 or TRBD2 (5 bases each). CDR1 SQVTM and CDR2 ANQGSEA come from the germline V gene. V was pared by 0 bases and J by 6 bases, with 16 bases between. This CDR3 is built from 15 residues. For the CDR3, the DNA is TGCAGCGTTGAAGATCGGGGACCGTGGGAGGATACGCAGTATTTT. Its translation: CSVEDRGPWEDTQYF.